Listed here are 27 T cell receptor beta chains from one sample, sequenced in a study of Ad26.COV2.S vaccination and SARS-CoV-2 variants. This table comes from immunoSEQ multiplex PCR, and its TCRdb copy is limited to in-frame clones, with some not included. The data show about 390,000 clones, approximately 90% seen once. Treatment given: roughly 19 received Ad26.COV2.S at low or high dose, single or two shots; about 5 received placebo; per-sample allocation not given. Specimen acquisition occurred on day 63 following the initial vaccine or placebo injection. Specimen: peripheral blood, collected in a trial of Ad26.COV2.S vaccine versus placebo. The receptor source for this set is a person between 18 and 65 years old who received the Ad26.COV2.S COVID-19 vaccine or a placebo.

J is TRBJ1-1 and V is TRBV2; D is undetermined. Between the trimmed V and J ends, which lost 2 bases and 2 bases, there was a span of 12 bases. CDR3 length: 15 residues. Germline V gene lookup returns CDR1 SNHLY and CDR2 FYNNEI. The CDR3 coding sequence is TGTGCCAGCAGTGAAAATAGGGCGGAAAACACTGAAGCTTTCTTT. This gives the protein CASSENRAENTEAFF. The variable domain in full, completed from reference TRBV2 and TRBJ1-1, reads EPEVTQTPSHQVTQMGQEVILRCVPISNHLYFYWYRQILGQKVEFLVSFYNNEISEKSEIFDDQFSVERPDGSNFTLKIRSTKLEDSAMYFCASSENRAENTEAFFGQGTRLTVV.

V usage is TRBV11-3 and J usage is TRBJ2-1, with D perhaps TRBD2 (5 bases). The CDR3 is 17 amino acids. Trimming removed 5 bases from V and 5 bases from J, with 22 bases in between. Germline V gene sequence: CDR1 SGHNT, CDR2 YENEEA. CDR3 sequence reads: CASSMRYGAAPNNEQFF. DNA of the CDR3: TGTGCCAGCAGCATGCGATACGGAGCGGCCCCGAACAATGAGCAGTTCTTC.

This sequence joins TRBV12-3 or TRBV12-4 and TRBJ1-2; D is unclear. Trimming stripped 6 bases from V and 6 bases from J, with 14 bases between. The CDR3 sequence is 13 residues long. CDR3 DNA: TGTGCCAGCAGCCCCACCGTGCGGGATGGCTACACCTTC. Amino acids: CASSPTVRDGYTF.

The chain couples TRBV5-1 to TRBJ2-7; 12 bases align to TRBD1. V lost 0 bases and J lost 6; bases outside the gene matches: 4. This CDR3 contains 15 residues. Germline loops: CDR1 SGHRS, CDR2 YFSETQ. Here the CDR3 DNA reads TGCGCCAGCAGCTTGGGGGGACAGGGGGCCTCCGAGCAGTACTTC. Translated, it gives CASSLGGQGASEQYF. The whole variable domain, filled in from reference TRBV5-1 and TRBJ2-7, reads KAGVTQTPRYLIKTRGQQVTLSCSPISGHRSVSWYQQTPGQGLQFLFEYFSETQRNKGNFPGRFSGRQFSNSRSEMNVSTLELGDSALYLCASSLGGQGASEQYFGPGTRLTVT.

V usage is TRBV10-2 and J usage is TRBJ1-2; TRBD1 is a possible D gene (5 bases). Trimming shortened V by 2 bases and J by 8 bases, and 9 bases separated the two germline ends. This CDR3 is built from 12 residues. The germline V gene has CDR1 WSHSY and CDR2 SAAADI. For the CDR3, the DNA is TGCGCCAGCAGTGAGGCAGGGCGAGGCTACACCTTC. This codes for CASSEAGRGYTF.

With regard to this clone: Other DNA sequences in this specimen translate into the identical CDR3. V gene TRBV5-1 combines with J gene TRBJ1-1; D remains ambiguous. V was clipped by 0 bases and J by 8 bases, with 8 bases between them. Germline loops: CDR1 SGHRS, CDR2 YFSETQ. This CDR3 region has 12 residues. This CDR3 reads CASSLAVGEAFF. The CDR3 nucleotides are TGCGCCAGCAGCTTGGCCGTTGGGGAAGCTTTCTTT. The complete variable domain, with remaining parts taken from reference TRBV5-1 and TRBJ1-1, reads KAGVTQTPRYLIKTRGQQVTLSCSPISGHRSVSWYQQTPGQGLQFLFEYFSETQRNKGNFPGRFSGRQFSNSRSEMNVSTLELGDSALYLCASSLAVGEAFFGQGTRLTVV.

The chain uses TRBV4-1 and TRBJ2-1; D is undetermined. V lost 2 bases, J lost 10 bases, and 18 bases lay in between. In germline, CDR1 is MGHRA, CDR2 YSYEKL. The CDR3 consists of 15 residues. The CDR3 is CASSQPYRRPVEQFF. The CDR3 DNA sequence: TGCGCCAGCAGCCAACCTTATCGGCGACCAGTCGAGCAGTTCTTC.

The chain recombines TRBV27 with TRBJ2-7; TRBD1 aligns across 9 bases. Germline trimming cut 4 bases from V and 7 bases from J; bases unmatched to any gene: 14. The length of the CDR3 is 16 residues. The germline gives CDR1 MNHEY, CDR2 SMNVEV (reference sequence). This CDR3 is CASSSVTGTGLWEQYF. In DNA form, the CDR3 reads TGTGCCAGCAGTTCGGTTACCGGGACAGGGCTTTGGGAGCAGTACTTC.

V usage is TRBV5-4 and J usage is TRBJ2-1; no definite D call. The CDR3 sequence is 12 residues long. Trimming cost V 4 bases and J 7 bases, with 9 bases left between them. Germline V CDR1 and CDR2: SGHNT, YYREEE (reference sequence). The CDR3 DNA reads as TGTGCCAGCAGCCCTGTAAGGAATGAGCAGTTCTTC. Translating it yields CASSPVRNEQFF.

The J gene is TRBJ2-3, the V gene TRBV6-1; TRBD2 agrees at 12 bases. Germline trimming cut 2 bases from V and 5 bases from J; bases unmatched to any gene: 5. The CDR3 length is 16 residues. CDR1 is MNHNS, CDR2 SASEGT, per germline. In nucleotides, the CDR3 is TGTGCCAGCAGTGAATGGACTAGCGGGGCGGTAGATACGCAGTATTTT. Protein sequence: CASSEWTSGAVDTQYF.

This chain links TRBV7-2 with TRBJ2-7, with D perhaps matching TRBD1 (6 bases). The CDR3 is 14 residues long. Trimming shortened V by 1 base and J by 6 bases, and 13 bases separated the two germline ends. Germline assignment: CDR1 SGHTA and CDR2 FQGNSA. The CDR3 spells CASSLGAGDGEQYF. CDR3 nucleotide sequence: TGTGCCAGCAGCTTAGGGGCAGGGGACGGCGAGCAGTACTTC.

CDR3 nucleotide sequence: TGTGCCAGCAGCTTGGGGGGACACTTCTCTGGAAACACCATATATTTT. It is translated as CASSLGGHFSGNTIYF. The gene calls are TRBV5-6 and TRBJ1-3, with a weak D call TRBD1 (6 bases). Trimming removed 0 bases at V and 0 bases at J, with 10 bases between. Germline V gene sequence: CDR1 SGHDT, CDR2 YYEEEE. CDR3 size: 16 residues.

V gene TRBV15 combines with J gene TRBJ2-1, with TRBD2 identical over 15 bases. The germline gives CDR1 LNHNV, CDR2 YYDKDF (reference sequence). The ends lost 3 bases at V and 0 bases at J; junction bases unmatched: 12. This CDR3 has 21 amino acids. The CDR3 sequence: CATSSLLGLAGGKSSYNEQFF. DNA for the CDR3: TGTGCCACCAGCAGCCTCTTGGGACTAGCGGGGGGCAAAAGCTCCTACAATGAGCAGTTCTTC.

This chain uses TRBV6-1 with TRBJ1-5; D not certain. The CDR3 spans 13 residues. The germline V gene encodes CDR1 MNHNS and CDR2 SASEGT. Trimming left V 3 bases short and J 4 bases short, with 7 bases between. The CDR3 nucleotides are TGTGCCAGCAGTGAGAGGAGTAATCAGCCCCAGCATTTT. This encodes CASSERSNQPQHF.

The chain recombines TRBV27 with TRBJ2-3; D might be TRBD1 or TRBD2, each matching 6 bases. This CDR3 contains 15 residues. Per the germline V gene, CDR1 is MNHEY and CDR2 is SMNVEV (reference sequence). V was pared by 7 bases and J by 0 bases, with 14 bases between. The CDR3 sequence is CASTLWGASTDTQYF. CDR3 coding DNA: TGTGCCAGCACTCTCTGGGGGGCTAGCACAGATACGCAGTATTTT.

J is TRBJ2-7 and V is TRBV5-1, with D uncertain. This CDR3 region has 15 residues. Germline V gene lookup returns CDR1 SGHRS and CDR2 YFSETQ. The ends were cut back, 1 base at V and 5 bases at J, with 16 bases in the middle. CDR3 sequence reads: CASSLLNPEIHEQYF. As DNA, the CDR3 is TGCGCCAGCAGCTTGTTAAACCCGGAGATTCACGAGCAGTACTTC.

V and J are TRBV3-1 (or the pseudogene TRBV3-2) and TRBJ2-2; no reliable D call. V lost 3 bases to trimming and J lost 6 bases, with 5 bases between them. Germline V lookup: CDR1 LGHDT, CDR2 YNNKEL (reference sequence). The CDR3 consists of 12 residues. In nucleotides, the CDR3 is TGTGCCAGCAGCCACCTAGCCGGGGAGCTGTTTTTT. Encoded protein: CASSHLAGELFF.

The CDR3 protein is CASSVRQGNEQYF. The CDR3, as DNA: TGTGCCAGTAGTGTTCGACAGGGGAACGAGCAGTACTTC. This chain links TRBV19 with TRBJ2-7; the match to TRBD1 covers 8 bases. V dropped 5 bases and J dropped 5; count of bases not matched to a gene: 5. This CDR3 contains 13 residues. Germline V lookup: CDR1 LNHDA, CDR2 SQIVND (reference sequence).

Here the CDR3 DNA reads TGTGCCTGGAGTGCCGGGCAATCTCGGTATGGCTACACCTTC. This codes for CAWSAGQSRYGYTF. The V and J genes are TRBV30 and TRBJ1-2; no clear D gene. This CDR3 is built from 14 residues. Trimming took 1 base from V and 5 from J, leaving 14 bases between them. The germline V gene has CDR1 GTSNPN and CDR2 SVGIG (reference sequence).

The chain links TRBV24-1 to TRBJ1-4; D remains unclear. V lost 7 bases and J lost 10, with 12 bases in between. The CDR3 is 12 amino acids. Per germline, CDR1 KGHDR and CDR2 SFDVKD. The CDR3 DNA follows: TGTGCCACCAGAGGCTGGCCCGTAAAACTGTTTTTT. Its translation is CATRGWPVKLFF.

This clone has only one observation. CDR3 sequence (DNA): TGCGCCAGCAGCTTGGAGGGAACCGGGACAGGTGACGATGACGAGCAGTACTTC. This translates into CASSLEGTGTGDDDEQYF. This rearrangement joins TRBV5-1 to TRBJ2-7, with 8 bases aligning to TRBD1. V lost 0 bases, J lost 5 bases, and 16 bases stayed unmatched. In germline, CDR1 is SGHRS, CDR2 YFSETQ. The CDR3 consists of 18 residues.

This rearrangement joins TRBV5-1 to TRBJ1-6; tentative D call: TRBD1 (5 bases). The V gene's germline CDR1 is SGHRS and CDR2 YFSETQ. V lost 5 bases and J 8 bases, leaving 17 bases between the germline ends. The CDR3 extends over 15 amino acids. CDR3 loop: CASSWNRLGDSPLHF. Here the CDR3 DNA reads TGCGCCAGCAGTTGGAACAGGCTTGGGGATTCACCCCTCCACTTT.

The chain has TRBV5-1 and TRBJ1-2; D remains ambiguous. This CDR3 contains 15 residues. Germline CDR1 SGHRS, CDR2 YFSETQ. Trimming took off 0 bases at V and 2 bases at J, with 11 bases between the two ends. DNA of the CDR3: TGCGCCAGCAGCTTGGCCGTCGGGGAAAACTATGGCTACACCTTC. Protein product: CASSLAVGENYGYTF.

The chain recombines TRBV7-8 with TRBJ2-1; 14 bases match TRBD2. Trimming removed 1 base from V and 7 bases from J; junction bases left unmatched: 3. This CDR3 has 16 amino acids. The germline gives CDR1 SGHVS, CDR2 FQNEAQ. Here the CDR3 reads CASSLGGLAGDNEQFF. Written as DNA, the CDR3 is TGTGCCAGCAGCTTAGGGGGACTAGCGGGGGATAATGAGCAGTTCTTC.

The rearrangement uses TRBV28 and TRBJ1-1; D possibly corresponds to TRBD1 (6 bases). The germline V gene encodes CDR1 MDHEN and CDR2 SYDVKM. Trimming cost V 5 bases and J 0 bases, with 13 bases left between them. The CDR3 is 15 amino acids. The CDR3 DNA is TGTGCCAGCAGTCCACCGGACAGTATGAACACTGAAGCTTTCTTT. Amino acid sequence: CASSPPDSMNTEAFF.

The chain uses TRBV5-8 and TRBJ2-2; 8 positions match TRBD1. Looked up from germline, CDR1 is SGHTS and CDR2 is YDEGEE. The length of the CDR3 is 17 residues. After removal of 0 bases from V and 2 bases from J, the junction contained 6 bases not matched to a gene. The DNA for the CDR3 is TGTGCCAGCAGCTTGGTTCAGGGGGCGGTTAACACCGGGGAGCTGTTTTTT. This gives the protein CASSLVQGAVNTGELFF.

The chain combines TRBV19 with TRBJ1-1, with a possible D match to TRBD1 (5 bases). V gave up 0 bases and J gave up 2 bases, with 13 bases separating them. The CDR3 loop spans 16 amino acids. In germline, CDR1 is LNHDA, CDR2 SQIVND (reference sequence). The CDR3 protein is CASSIEAGSANTEAFF. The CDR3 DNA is TGTGCCAGTAGTATAGAAGCAGGGTCGGCAAACACTGAAGCTTTCTTT.